This entry lists 27 T cell receptor beta chains sequenced from one sample in a study of shared clonotypes between healthy human individuals. The method was immunoSEQ multiplex PCR; TCRdb's version includes in-frame clones alone and lacks a portion of them. The data show roughly 1,000,000 clones, approximately 78% seen once. The sequenced sample consisted of memory CD4+ T cells from PBMCs. The sample's subset: CD45RA-negative fraction. The receptors here all came from a man between 18 and 29 years old in good health. Some clones in this sample may be carry-over from other donors' samples.

The genes are TRBV7-6 and TRBJ2-7, with TRBD1 identical over 10 bases. Trimming took 1 base from V and 4 from J; bases not matched to a gene: 4. Germline values: CDR1 SGHVS, CDR2 FNYEAQ. This CDR3 contains 15 residues. CDR3 in DNA: TGTGCCAGCAGCTTAGGCGGGACAGGGGAGTACGAGCAGTACTTC. Translation: CASSLGGTGEYEQYF.

The chain combines TRBV10-3 with TRBJ2-5; either TRBD1 or TRBD2 may supply D (5 bases each). The V gene lost 8 bases and the J gene lost 1 base, with 14 bases spanning the gap. This CDR3 has 14 amino acids. Germline loops: CDR1 ENHRY, CDR2 SYGVKD. CDR3 amino acids: CAIARGGAQETQYF. The DNA of the CDR3 is TGTGCCATCGCACGTGGGGGAGCCCAAGAGACCCAGTACTTC.

The chain links TRBV7-2 to TRBJ1-1; no firm D call. Trimming took 3 bases from V and 3 from J, leaving 11 bases between them. The CDR3 sequence is 14 residues long. Germline lookup yields CDR1 SGHTA and CDR2 FQGNSA. This CDR3 is CASSFSAGDTEAFF. The CDR3 coding sequence is TGTGCCAGCAGCTTCAGCGCCGGGGACACTGAAGCTTTCTTT.

The chain recombines TRBV5-1 with TRBJ2-5; 9 bases align to TRBD1. Germline V gives CDR1 SGHRS, CDR2 YFSETQ. Trimming removed 0 bases from V and 5 bases from J; junction bases left unmatched: 5. This CDR3 region has 15 residues. The CDR3 sequence is CASSLEGTGWETQYF. As DNA, the CDR3 is TGCGCCAGCAGCTTGGAAGGGACAGGGTGGGAGACCCAGTACTTC.

This clone was recorded once. The rearrangement joins TRBV5-4 to TRBJ2-7, with 10 bases lining up with TRBD2. V gave up 0 bases and J gave up 3 bases; unmatched junction bases: 6. This CDR3 comprises 16 residues. The V gene's germline CDR1 is SGHNT and CDR2 YYREEE (reference sequence). The CDR3 region is CASSLGGVAGGYEQYF. In DNA form, the CDR3 reads TGTGCCAGCAGCTTGGGTGGGGTAGCGGGAGGCTACGAGCAGTACTTC.

The chain is built from TRBV11-2 and TRBJ1-5; D is undetermined. The germline V gene has CDR1 SGHAT and CDR2 FQNNGV. This CDR3 region has 13 residues. V lost 3 bases and J lost 4, with 7 bases in between. The CDR3 here is CASSFRRNQPQHF. The CDR3 region has the DNA TGTGCCAGCAGCTTCCGACGTAATCAGCCCCAGCATTTT.

This clone has only a few counts. The chain uses TRBV11-3 and TRBJ2-1, with D possibly TRBD1 on 5 matching bases. Trimming left V 5 bases short and J 2 bases short, with 13 bases between. The CDR3 has 15 residues. Germline V CDR1 and CDR2: SGHNT, YENEEA. The CDR3 coding sequence is TGTGCCAGCAGCCCCCTAGGGGTCCCCTACAATGAGCAGTTCTTC. Protein sequence: CASSPLGVPYNEQFF.

The chain has TRBV2 and TRBJ2-1; D possibly corresponds to TRBD1 (6 bases). The V gene lost 4 bases and the J gene lost 5 bases, with 12 bases spanning the gap. The CDR3 has 14 amino acids. CDR1 is SNHLY, CDR2 FYNNEI, per germline. The CDR3 DNA reads TGTGCCAGCAGTGTTACCGCAGGGGACAATGAGCAGTTCTTC. Encoded protein: CASSVTAGDNEQFF.

The gene calls are TRBV29-1 and TRBJ1-2, with D unclear. V was cut by 2 bases and J by 4 bases, with 14 bases left in between. Germline V gene data show CDR1 as SQVTM and CDR2 as ANQGSEA. The CDR3 runs to 14 residues. CDR3 residues: CSVEKQPPIYGYTF. CDR3 nucleotide sequence: TGCAGCGTTGAAAAACAGCCCCCCATCTATGGCTACACCTTC.

CDR3 loop: CASSEVWGDTQYF. DNA for the CDR3: TGTGCCAGCAGTGAAGTTTGGGGAGATACGCAGTATTTT. V is TRBV6-4 and J is TRBJ2-3; no firm D call. CDR3 length: 13 amino acids. CDR1 and CDR2 (germline): MRHNA, SNTAGT. With 3 bases removed from V and 5 bases from J, the gap between germline ends came to 9 bases.

V and J are TRBV5-5 and TRBJ1-5, with D possibly being TRBD1 (6 bases). Germline CDR1 SGHKS, CDR2 YYEKEE (reference sequence). The V end lost 0 bases, the J end lost 3 bases, and 10 bases lay between the germline ends. This CDR3 region has 15 residues. The CDR3 DNA reads as TGTGCCAGCAGCTTGGGGCAGGGGTACAATCAGCCCCAGCATTTT. It is translated as CASSLGQGYNQPQHF. Full variable domain (rest looked up from reference TRBV5-5 and TRBJ1-5): DAGVTQSPTHLIKTRGQQVTLRCSPISGHKSVSWYQQVLGQGPQFIFQYYEKEERGRGNFPDRFSARQFPNYSSELNVNALLLGDSALYLCASSLGQGYNQPQHFGDGTRLSIL.

The chain is built from TRBV27 and TRBJ1-1, with 9 bases fitting TRBD1. Germline V gives CDR1 MNHEY, CDR2 SMNVEV (reference sequence). V shed 3 bases, J shed 4 bases, and the junction held 6 bases outside the gene matches. The CDR3 totals 15 residues. The CDR3 bases are TGTGCCAGCAGTTTTGGGACAGGGCGGGTCACTGAAGCTTTCTTT. The encoded protein is CASSFGTGRVTEAFF.

This rearrangement joins TRBV5-1 to TRBJ2-5; weak D call: TRBD1 (5 bases). V gave up 1 base and J gave up 5 bases, with 12 bases separating them. The CDR3 runs 14 residues. Germline loops: CDR1 SGHRS, CDR2 YFSETQ. The DNA for the CDR3 is TGCGCCAGCAGCTTGAGTGGGCAGGGTGAGACCCAGTACTTC. Translating gives CASSLSGQGETQYF.

This clone was detected a few times. The gene calls are TRBV19 and TRBJ1-4; D uncertain. V was clipped by 0 bases and J by 7 bases, with 3 bases between them. Germline V gene sequence: CDR1 LNHDA, CDR2 SQIVND (reference sequence). The CDR3 length is 12 residues. The CDR3 sequence: CASSIDREKLFF. Written as DNA, the CDR3 is TGTGCCAGTAGTATAGATCGTGAAAAACTGTTTTTT.

The chain combines TRBV28 with TRBJ2-7; 9 positions match TRBD1. From germline, CDR1 is MDHEN and CDR2 SYDVKM. The CDR3 is 16 residues long. V lost 5 bases, J lost 2 bases, and 10 bases stayed unmatched. The CDR3 DNA follows: TGTGCCAGCAGTCCCCAGGGCGGACAGGGGACCTACGAGCAGTACTTC. Encoded protein: CASSPQGGQGTYEQYF.

The chain employs TRBV7-3 and TRBJ1-2, with a weak D call TRBD1 (5 bases). Trimming pared 3 bases from V and 4 bases from J, leaving 12 bases between. Looked up from germline, CDR1 is SGHTA and CDR2 is FQGTGA. CDR3 length: 14 amino acids. The CDR3 nucleotides read TGTGCCAGCAGCTTGCCGGGGGAGGGCTATGGCTACACCTTC. Residues: CASSLPGEGYGYTF.

This clone was observed once. The V call is TRBV25-1, the J call TRBJ1-4, with D perhaps matching TRBD1 (5 bases). With 6 bases removed from V and 15 bases from J, the gap between germline ends came to 17 bases. This CDR3 comprises 12 residues. In germline, CDR1 is MGHDK, CDR2 SYGVNS. CDR3 DNA: TGTGCCAGCAGGGACACCTCTTCCCCCGTGTTTTTT. Amino acids: CASRDTSSPVFF.

The V call is TRBV28, the J call TRBJ1-2; D remains ambiguous. The CDR3 has 14 amino acids. Germline assignment: CDR1 MDHEN and CDR2 SYDVKM. V dropped 2 bases and J dropped 2 bases, with 9 bases sitting between them. The DNA for the CDR3 is TGTGCCAGCAGTTTAGAACAGATGAACTATGGCTACACCTTC. Amino acid sequence: CASSLEQMNYGYTF.

The rearrangement links TRBV27 to TRBJ1-1; 9 nucleotides agree with TRBD1. Germline assignment: CDR1 MNHEY and CDR2 SMNVEV (reference sequence). The CDR3 spans 15 residues. V shed 5 bases and J 4 bases; nucleotides not matched to a gene: 8. The CDR3 bases are TGTGCCAGCAGTACATACCGACAGGGGGTCACTGAAGCTTTCTTT. It is translated as CASSTYRQGVTEAFF.

This clone appeared once. The chain joins TRBV11-3 to TRBJ2-5, with TRBD2 matching over 11 bases. CDR1 is SGHNT and CDR2 is YENEEA in the germline V gene. With V trimmed by 5 bases and J by 7 bases, 3 bases remained unmatched. There are 13 residues in the CDR3. CDR3 protein: CASSQTSGATQYF. The CDR3 region has the DNA TGTGCCAGCAGCCAGACTAGCGGGGCGACCCAGTACTTC. Full variable domain (missing parts from reference TRBV11-3 and TRBJ2-5): EAGVVQSPRYKIIEKKQPVAFWCNPISGHNTLYWYLQNLGQGPELLIRYENEEAVDDSQLPKDRFSAERLKGVDSTLKIQPAELGDSAVYLCASSQTSGATQYFGPGTRLLVL.

The chain employs TRBV2 and TRBJ2-5, with 7 positions matching TRBD1. The length of the CDR3 is 16 residues. The V and J ends lost 3 bases and 1 base, in that order; junction bases with no gene match: 8. Germline CDR1 SNHLY, CDR2 FYNNEI. CDR3 bases: TGTGCCAGCAGTGACAGGCAGGGGGTCACCCAAGAGACCCAGTACTTC. It codes for CASSDRQGVTQETQYF.

This clone was picked up one time. The chain recombines TRBV2 with TRBJ1-2, with 8 bases aligning to TRBD1. This CDR3 comprises 13 residues. Germline assignment: CDR1 SNHLY and CDR2 FYNNEI. Germline trimming cut 3 bases from V and 8 bases from J; bases unmatched to any gene: 5. CDR3 sequence: CASSEDRARGYTF. DNA of the CDR3: TGTGCCAGCAGTGAGGACAGGGCGAGGGGCTACACCTTC.

The chain employs TRBV10-3 and TRBJ2-1, with TRBD2 matching over 7 bases. J was trimmed by 12 bases and V by 9 bases; bases with no gene match: 14. CDR1 and CDR2 from the germline V gene are ENHRY and SYGVKD. This CDR3 region has 13 residues. CDR3 loop: CAMRLAAESVQFF. The CDR3 nucleotides read TGTGCCATGAGGCTAGCGGCGGAGTCTGTGCAGTTCTTC.

This clone was recorded at least ten times. The chain has TRBV19 and TRBJ2-1, with TRBD2 matching 16 bases. CDR1 and CDR2 (germline): LNHDA, SQIVND (reference sequence). The CDR3 is 18 residues long. J was trimmed by 0 bases and V by 5 bases; bases with no gene match: 4. The CDR3 region is CASSGTSGRAASYNEQFF. DNA for the CDR3: TGTGCCAGTAGTGGGACTAGCGGGAGGGCGGCCTCCTACAATGAGCAGTTCTTC.

The J gene is TRBJ2-2, the V gene TRBV4-2; D ambiguous. This CDR3 comprises 16 residues. V lost 1 base, J lost 2 bases, and 11 bases lay in between. Germline CDR1 reads LGHNA; CDR2 reads YNFKEQ. The CDR3 loop reads CASSQVFGFNTGELFF. CDR3 sequence (DNA): TGTGCCAGCAGCCAAGTTTTCGGGTTTAACACCGGGGAGCTGTTTTTT.

A word on this clone: One end of the junction does not line up with germline, which may come from a read error. V gene TRBV5-6 combines with J gene TRBJ2-5; D is uncertain. From germline, CDR1 is SGHDT and CDR2 YYEEEE. CDR3 length: 13 residues. In DNA form, the CDR3 reads TGTGCCAGCAGCCTCGCGTACCAAGAGACCCGGTACTTC. It is translated as CASSLAYQETRYF.

The rearrangement links TRBV28 to TRBJ1-3; D is possibly TRBD1 (5 bases). Germline-derived CDR1 and CDR2 are MDHEN and SYDVKM. V was pared by 7 bases and J by 3 bases, with 13 bases between. This CDR3 region has 14 residues. CDR3 DNA: TGTGCCAGCACCTTGGGGCAAGGTGGAAACACCATATATTTT. This translates into CASTLGQGGNTIYF.